Described below is a single TCR beta chain sequence and its context. The antigen it recognizes is unknown. Per-base qualities were not stored, and no clone one base away is much larger. The library was produced with 5' RACE. The sequencer listed for this sample is Illumina HiSeq 2000. Template switching introduced a universal primer binding site; the final cDNA contained a unique molecular identifier, enabling accurate counting of TCR cDNA molecules. Specific primers in the conserved constant-segment region were used to synthesize first-strand cDNA for TCR alpha and beta chains. Each cDNA library was double barcoded, with a SMART-Mk sample barcode plus Illumina barcodes, to control for contamination. TruSeq adapter sequences, together with Illumina sample barcodes, were added in two successive PCR steps. The TCR alpha and beta cDNA libraries were sequenced on the Illumina HiSeq platform using custom primers. In the paper's pipeline: Unique molecular identifiers were extracted from raw reads with MiGEC, and CDR3 positions were determined with MiXCR. Recombination models were inferred per individual with the repgenHMM and IGoR tools using an EM algorithm. The analysis of shared clonotypes was done with the tcR package in R, with sharing normalized by the product of cloneset sizes. To study raw recombination free of thymic and clonal selection effects, out-of-frame nonproductive sequences were analyzed. Using fastp trimming at Q25 and MiXCR clonotype assembly, TCRdb reanalyzed the public sequencing data and kept in-frame beta chains. CDR3 protein duplicates are merged, each entry listing the most common genes and DNA. TCRdb assigned the V and J calls; the authors' analysis was not used. The sample table shows hundreds of thousands of distinct CDR3 sequences, and roughly 20% are seen once. The leading ten clones occupy 4% to 5.5% of the sample.

The CDR3 runs 14 amino acids, cysteine and phenylalanine included. Kept here is only the CDR3 DNA, which spans 42 bases and is read in frame from base 1. At the junction V is shortened by 3 bases and J by 8 bases; bases outside the gene matches: 5. The data belong to a study of identical twins listed by TCRdb under 2016. Regarding the research as a whole: To test whether fetal clonotypes persist, the study used deep sequencing on TCR alpha and beta repertoires from monozygotic twins, unrelated adults of various ages, and cord blood. To rule out contamination, replicate twin experiments were performed at different times with different library preparation protocols.

What the research found in general, with its limitations: Zero-insertion analyses could be partly confounded by invariant T cells such as MAIT and iNKT, though diverse VJ usage argued against such confounding for most clonotypes. Because the same donors could not be followed over many years, conclusions were based on cross-sectional statistical analysis. Out-of-frame TCR alpha sharing in monozygotic twins was systematically underestimated by recombination models, whereas sharing between unrelated individuals was in agreement with the recombination models. The excess sharing between twins in beta out-of-frame sequences was weaker because fewer shared sequences reduced the signal-to-noise ratio. Out-of-frame TCR alpha sequences shared between twins showed an excess of low generation-probability sequences compared with coincidental sharing between unrelated individuals. Abundant cord blood beta clonotypes had fewer insertions, young adult naive repertoires showed a similar but weaker trend, and memory repertoires showed no such trend.

Only healthy Caucasian donors were included. The twin cohort consisted of three pairs of female monozygotic twins, all aged 18 to 29 years. The RNA used for TCR libraries was isolated from peripheral blood mononuclear cells. These data were also reused for a study on T cells expressing NK-cell markers. Per the second study: Seven to nine donors provided sorted CD3+CD56+NKG2C+, CD3+CD56+NKG2C- and CD3+CD56-NKG2C+ T-cell subsets, whose TCR beta-chain repertoires were profiled. Among the eight sequenced donors, only one was HCMV-seronegative, while the other seven were HCMV-seropositive. To restrict sorting to alphabetaTCR-expressing T cells, an anti-gammadeltaTCR antibody was added in several experiments. In 6 or 7 donors, the dominant CD3+CD56+NKG2C+ clonotypes ranked among the top 10 CD8+ clonotypes, making up 1.0-7.0% of CD8+ T cells. Those dominant clonotypes were again the most abundant among CD3+CD56-NKG2C+ cells in a handful of donors, at about 25-60.1%. Whether the expanded NKG2C-expressing T cell clones were specific for HCMV antigens was left unclear. Randomly selected healthy volunteers, three men and five women, were used as the eight sequenced donors. A commercial ELISA kit detecting HCMV-specific IgG in serum was used to determine HCMV serostatus. Bulk peripheral blood T-cell repertoires were additionally sequenced from unsorted PBMC for several donors. Reads were demultiplexed and grouped by UMI with MIGEC, and clonotypes were assembled and quantified with MiTCR. To exclude erroneous sequences, any TCR cDNA sequence not supported by at least two reads was discarded. The tcR package was used for downstream repertoire analysis, and clonotypes were matched across fractions by CDR3 nucleotide sequence plus V segment. VDJmatch was used to annotate antigen specificity against VDJdb, with one amino acid substitution in CDR3 permitted.

The sequence links TRBV12-3 or TRBV12-4 to TRBJ2-3, and TRBD2 matches 10 of the central bases. The sequence was obtained from a woman between 18 and 30 years old in good health. What was sequenced was PBMCs. For the CDR3, the sequence is CASSFGLAGVTQYF. The DNA sequence reads TGTGCCAGCAGTTTTGGGCTAGCGGGAGTTACGCAGTATTTT.